This is a list of T cell receptor beta chains from one sample in a study of T cell repertoires in cytomegalovirus infection. One entry per CDR3 protein, called by TCRdb with MiXCR from the reads. The sample carries 500,000 or so distinct CDR3 sequences, approximately 15% recorded once. Input material: CD8+ T cells from PBMCs. The receptors stem from a human donor in good health (CMV status not recorded). Some clones in this sample may be carry-over from other donors' samples. Both conserved end residues are part of each CDR3. D genes are given only for firm matches. For some rows the clone size is stated as once, few or many, or as a class when expanded; others skip it.

>few|TRBJ2-3|TRBV10-1|TRBD2
CASSDGGGDTQYF
TGCGCCAGCAGTGATGGCGGGGGAGATACGCAGTATTTT
>many|TRBJ1-2|TRBV27|TRBD1
CASSLRGQGYGYTF
TGTGCCAGCAGTTTAAGAGGACAGGGGTATGGCTACACCTTC
>.|TRBJ1-4|TRBV19|TRBD1
CASSRQGSNEKLFF
TGTGCCAGTAGTCGACAGGGGTCTAATGAAAAACTGTTTTTT
>.|TRBJ1-4|TRBV6-5|.
CASRDYLNEKLFF
TGTGCCAGCAGGGATTACCTAAACGAAAAACTGTTTTTT
>.|TRBJ2-1|TRBV28|.
CASSLGPPNEQFF
TGTGCCAGCAGTCTAGGGCCCCCCAATGAGCAGTTCTTC
>many|TRBJ2-1|TRBV7-9|.
CASSSPRREEQFF
TGTGCCAGCAGCTCCCCTCGGAGGGAGGAGCAGTTCTTC
>.|TRBJ2-4|TRBV13|.
CASSLGHLSEGGQNIQYF
TGTGCCAGCAGCTTAGGCCATTTAAGCGAGGGGGGCCAAAACATTCAGTACTTC
>many|TRBJ1-6|TRBV27|.
CASRTGQHNSPLHF
TGTGCCAGCAGGACGGGACAACATAATTCACCCCTCCACTTT
>.|TRBJ1-1|TRBV4-1|.
CASSQDTQGTEAFF
TGCGCCAGCAGCCAAGATACACAGGGCACTGAAGCTTTCTTT
>.|TRBJ1-5|TRBV6-5|.
CASSSSRGQLNQPQHF
TGTGCCAGCAGTTCCTCCCGAGGACAGTTGAATCAGCCCCAGCATTTT
>.|TRBJ1-2|TRBV13|.
CASSLGAANSYGYTF
TGTGCCAGCAGCTTAGGAGCAGCGAACTCCTATGGCTACACCTTC
>many|TRBJ1-1|TRBV6-5|TRBD1
CASSYPGQGRTEAFF
TGTGCCAGCAGTTACCCGGGACAGGGGCGAACTGAAGCTTTCTTT
>.|TRBJ1-4|TRBV27|.
CASSPGPGVEKLFF
TGTGCCAGCAGCCCAGGGCCTGGGGTGGAAAAACTGTTTTTT
>.|TRBJ2-1|TRBV10-3|TRBD1
CAGRTGGNEQFF
TGTGCCGGCCGGACAGGGGGCAATGAGCAGTTCTTC
>.|TRBJ2-6|TRBV19|.
CASSTPGRGISGANVLTF
TGTGCCAGTAGTACTCCGGGACGAGGGATCTCTGGGGCCAACGTCCTGACTTTC
>.|TRBJ2-7|TRBV20-1|.
CSAGGSAGQASYEQYF
TGCAGTGCGGGAGGGTCCGCGGGACAGGCATCCTACGAGCAGTACTTC
>.|TRBJ2-5|TRBV30|TRBD2
CAWITSGRAPYQETQYF
TGTGCCTGGATAACGAGCGGGAGGGCCCCGTACCAAGAGACCCAGTACTTC
>many|TRBJ1-2|TRBV7-9|.
CASSLGQGFYGYTF
TGTGCCAGCAGCTTAGGACAAGGGTTTTATGGCTACACCTTC
>few|TRBJ2-1|TRBV6-5|.
CASSYSESNEQFF
TGTGCCAGCAGTTACTCCGAGTCCAATGAGCAGTTCTTC
>few|TRBJ2-7|TRBV5-1|.
CASSFDASYEQYF
TGCGCCAGCAGCTTTGACGCCTCCTACGAGCAGTACTTC
>many|TRBJ2-7|TRBV11-2|TRBD2
CASSLDPTSGYSYEQYF
TGTGCCAGCAGCTTAGATCCTACTAGCGGATACTCCTACGAGCAGTACTTC
>.|TRBJ2-1|TRBV6-6|.
CASSYSRGSSYNEQFF
TGTGCCAGCAGTTACTCACGGGGTAGCTCCTACAATGAGCAGTTCTTC
>.|TRBJ2-1|TRBV7-3|.
CASSLSQTEGYNEQFF
TGTGCCAGCAGCTTAAGCCAGACAGAGGGCTACAATGAGCAGTTCTTC
>once|TRBJ2-1|TRBV5-1|TRBD2
CASSVGIAGDEQFF
TGCGCCAGCAGCGTGGGAATAGCGGGAGATGAGCAGTTCTTC
>many|TRBJ2-3|TRBV7-8|.
CASSLRGVTDTQYF
TGTGCCAGCAGCTTGCGTGGAGTCACAGATACGCAGTATTTT
>few|TRBJ1-1|TRBV28|.
CASSLGVPLTEAFF
TGTGCCAGCAGTTTGGGGGTGCCGCTAACTGAAGCTTTCTTT
>.|TRBJ1-2|TRBV11-2|.
CASSSGGGGGYGYTF
TGTGCCAGCAGCTCAGGAGGGGGGGGCGGCTATGGCTACACCTTC
>few|TRBJ2-7|TRBV29-1|.
CSVAWGRYEQYF
TGCAGCGTCGCGTGGGGACGTTACGAGCAGTACTTC
>few|TRBJ1-4|TRBV27|.
CASSLGGLNEKLFF
TGTGCCAGCAGTTTGGGGGGTCTTAATGAAAAACTGTTTTTT
>many|TRBJ2-2|TRBV28|.
CASSLLVPGRTGELFF
TGTGCCAGCAGTTTATTGGTTCCAGGGCGCACCGGGGAGCTGTTTTTT
>.|TRBJ1-1|TRBV7-9|TRBD1
CAATGQTEAFF
TGTGCTGCGACAGGGCAGACTGAAGCTTTCTTT
>many|TRBJ2-7|TRBV5-6|.
CASSFPAQEQYF
TGTGCCAGCAGCTTCCCAGCTCAAGAGCAGTACTTC
>many|TRBJ2-7|TRBV7-8|.
CASSRDPGTYEQYF
TGTGCCAGCAGCCGGGACCCCGGTACGTACGAGCAGTACTTC
>few|TRBJ1-4|TRBV7-9|.
CASSQGSEKLFF
TGTGCCAGCAGCCAGGGATCCGAAAAACTGTTTTTT
>.|TRBJ1-2|TRBV9|TRBD1
CASSVGGQATTINYGYTF
TGTGCCAGCAGCGTAGGGGGACAGGCGACAACGATAAACTATGGCTACACCTTC
>many|TRBJ1-2|TRBV10-3|.
CAISDTYGYTF
TGTGCCATCAGTGATACCTATGGCTACACCTTC
>.|TRBJ1-6|TRBV20-1|TRBD1
CSATTGDPNSPLHF
TGCAGTGCTACGACAGGGGACCCTAATTCACCCCTCCACTTT
>.|TRBJ2-1|TRBV20-1|.
CIANGGAYNEQFF
TGCATTGCTAACGGGGGAGCATACAATGAGCAGTTCTTC
>.|TRBJ2-7|TRBV6-5|.
CASRVARRDEQYF
TGTGCCAGCAGGGTAGCCCGCCGTGACGAGCAGTACTTC
>.|TRBJ1-2|TRBV20-1|.
CSAPRDVPRGGYTF
TGCAGTGCCCCACGGGACGTTCCCCGGGGAGGCTACACCTTC
>many|TRBJ1-5|TRBV7-6|.
CASSLVGGNVGNQPQHF
TGTGCCAGCAGCTTAGTGGGAGGGAACGTCGGCAATCAGCCCCAGCATTTT
>many|TRBJ1-1|TRBV28|.
CASRFFGVSGTEAFF
TGTGCCAGCAGATTTTTTGGGGTATCTGGGACTGAAGCTTTCTTT
>.|TRBJ1-1|TRBV6-5|.
CASSYSSGWGTEAFF
TGTGCCAGCAGTTACTCGTCAGGATGGGGCACTGAAGCTTTCTTT
>.|TRBJ2-2|TRBV5-5|.
CASRTPDRAGAGELFF
TGTGCCAGCAGAACCCCGGACAGGGCGGGGGCCGGGGAGCTGTTTTTT
>many|TRBJ2-3|TRBV7-9|.
CASSYPWPDTQYF
TGTGCCAGCAGCTACCCCTGGCCCGATACGCAGTATTTT
>.|TRBJ2-3|TRBV29-1|.
CSVDRDSTDTQYF
TGCAGCGTCGACCGGGACTCCACAGATACGCAGTATTTT
>many|TRBJ1-2|TRBV12-3/TRBV12-4|TRBD1
CASSAGTGGNYGYTF
TGTGCCAGCAGTGCCGGGACAGGGGGTAACTATGGCTACACCTTC